The TCR beta chain under discussion was sequenced for a study of glioma-infiltrating T cells after dendritic cell vaccination. Study background: Glioblastoma patients came from Phase I and II dendritic cell vaccination trials. Dendritic cells derived from monocytes and pulsed with autologous tumor lysate formed the vaccine.

Findings and limits, study-wide: Estimated pretreatment TIL content predicted outcome after dendritic cell vaccination.

Notes on this clone: No antigen is known for it.

The CDR3 extends over 15 amino acids. CDR1 and CDR2 from the germline V gene are LGHNT and FRNRAP. V lost 7 bases and J lost 7; bases outside the gene matches: 11. Selection required adequate fresh-frozen tumor tissue plus more than two years' survival data. The data were produced by immunoSEQ multiplex PCR, yet TCRdb's version contains in-frame clones alone and is incomplete. The sample shows about 64,000 clones, approximately 78% of them seen only once. This chain connects TRBV12-5 to TRBJ1-4, with TRBD1 identical over 8 bases. The sequence was obtained from a human donor with glioblastoma. Sequencing used blood, obtained before dendritic cell vaccination. The CDR3 nucleotides read TGTGCTAGTGCCGGTGGACAGGGTGTTGGTGAAAAACTGTTTTTT. Protein product: CASAGGQGVGEKLFF.